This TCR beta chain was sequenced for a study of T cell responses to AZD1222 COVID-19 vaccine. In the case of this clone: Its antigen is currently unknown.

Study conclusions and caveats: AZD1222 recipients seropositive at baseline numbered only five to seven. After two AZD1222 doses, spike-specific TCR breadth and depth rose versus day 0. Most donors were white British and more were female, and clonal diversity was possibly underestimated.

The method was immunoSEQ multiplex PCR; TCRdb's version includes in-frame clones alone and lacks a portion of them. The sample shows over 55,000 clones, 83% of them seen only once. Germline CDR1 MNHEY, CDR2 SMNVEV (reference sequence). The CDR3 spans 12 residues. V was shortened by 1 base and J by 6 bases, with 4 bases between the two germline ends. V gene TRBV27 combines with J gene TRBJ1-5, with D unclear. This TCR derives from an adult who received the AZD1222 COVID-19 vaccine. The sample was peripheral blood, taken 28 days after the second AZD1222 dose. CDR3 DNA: TGTGCCAGCAGTTTATTGGGTCAGCCCCAGCATTTT. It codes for CASSLLGQPQHF.